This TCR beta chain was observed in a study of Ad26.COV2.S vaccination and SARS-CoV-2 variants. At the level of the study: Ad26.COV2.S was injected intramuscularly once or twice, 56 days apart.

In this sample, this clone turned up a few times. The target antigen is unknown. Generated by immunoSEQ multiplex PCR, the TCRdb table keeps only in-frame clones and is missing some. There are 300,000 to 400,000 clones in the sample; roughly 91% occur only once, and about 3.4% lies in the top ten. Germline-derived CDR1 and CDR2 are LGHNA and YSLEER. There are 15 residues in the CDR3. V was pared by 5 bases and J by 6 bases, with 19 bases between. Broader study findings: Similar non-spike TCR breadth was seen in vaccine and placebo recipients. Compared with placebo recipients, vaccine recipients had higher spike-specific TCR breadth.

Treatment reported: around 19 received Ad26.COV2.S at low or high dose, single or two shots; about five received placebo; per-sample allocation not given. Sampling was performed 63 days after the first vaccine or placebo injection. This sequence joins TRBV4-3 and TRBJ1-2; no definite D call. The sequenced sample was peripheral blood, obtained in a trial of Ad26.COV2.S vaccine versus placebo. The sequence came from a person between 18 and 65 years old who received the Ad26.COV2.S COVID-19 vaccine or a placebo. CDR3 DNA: TGCGCCAGCAGCACCCTACGTACCGACCCCCATGGCTACACCTTC. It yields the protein CASSTLRTDPHGYTF.